The entry that follows covers one TCR beta chain sequence. Its antigen is still unknown. The CDR3 contains 13 residues. Germline loops: CDR1 KGHSH, CDR2 LQKENI. V was clipped by 1 base and J by 7 bases, with 8 bases between them. The protocol was immunoSEQ multiplex PCR, while the TCRdb copy is restricted to in-frame clones and leaves out a portion. Among 72,000 or so clones, roughly 85% were seen once, and the ten largest hold about 1.3%. The data are from a study of OX40 agonist ivuxolimab in advanced cancers. The study, taken as a whole, reports: Partial responders dosed at 0.1-3.0 mg/kg displayed clonal expansion ranking among the lowest.

The genes are TRBV18 and TRBJ2-1, with no clear D. The receptor was isolated from an adult with an advanced solid tumor such as melanoma, head and neck, liver or kidney cancer. The sequenced sample was CD4+ or CD8+ T cells sorted from blood, obtained in a trial of the OX40 agonist ivuxolimab. DNA of the CDR3: TGTGCCAGCTCACCACTCTCAGTTAATGAGCAGTTCTTC. The encoded protein is CASSPLSVNEQFF.